A selection of T cell receptor beta chains follows, all from one sample in a study of blood T cell repertoires in COVID-19. Profiling relied on immunoSEQ multiplex PCR, and the TCRdb table lists in-frame clones only, not all of them. This sample has 150,000 to 200,000 clones; approximately 90% occur once, and the top ten carry approximately 5.6%. The sequencing input was peripheral blood. The receptors stem from a man in his forties with active or convalescent COVID-19. The CDR3 runs from the conserved cysteine through the conserved F or W. D genes are given only for firm matches. Only part of the rows carry a size: once, few, many, or a class if the clone is expanded.

TGTGCCAGCAGCTCGGACAGACTAAACACCATATATTTT	CASSSDRLNTIYF	few	.	TRBJ1-3	TRBV7-2	13
TGTGCCAGCAGTGGGACTAGCGGGTTGTACAATGAGCAGTTCTTC	CASSGTSGLYNEQFF	.	TRBD2	TRBJ2-1	TRBV6-2/TRBV6-3	15
TGTGCCACCAGTGATTCCGGGACAGGCACCGGGGAGCTGTTTTTT	CATSDSGTGTGELFF	.	TRBD1	TRBJ2-2	TRBV24-1	15
TGTGCCAGCAGCGCGGGAGGGAGAAACACCATATATTTT	CASSAGGRNTIYF	.	.	TRBJ1-3	TRBV9	13
TGTGCCAGCAGCTTCGACAGGGATTCACCCCTCCACTTT	CASSFDRDSPLHF	.	TRBD1	TRBJ1-6	TRBV5-4	13
TGTGCCAGCAGCCAAGAGGGGGCCAGAAAGAACACTGAAGCTTTCTTT	CASSQEGARKNTEAFF	.	.	TRBJ1-1	TRBV3-1/TRBV3-2	16
TGTGCCAGCAGGCCAGGGGGCACTCCCTATAATTCACCCCTCCACTTT	CASRPGGTPYNSPLHF	.	TRBD1	TRBJ1-6	TRBV27	16
TGCGCCAGCAGCTTGGAGGGGGCCGGGAATGAGCAGTTCTTC	CASSLEGAGNEQFF	.	TRBD1	TRBJ2-1	TRBV5-1	14
TGTGCCAGTAGTACTTCAAACGGCAGGGGGAGAGAAGGGTCTAATGAAAAACTGTTTTTT	CASSTSNGRGREGSNEKLFF	.	TRBD1	TRBJ1-4	TRBV19	20
TGTGCCAGCAGGTTCATATCCCAGGGTGATATCTCTGGAAACACCATATATTTT	CASRFISQGDISGNTIYF	.	.	TRBJ1-3	TRBV2	18
TGCAGCGTGGCTCAAGAGACCCAGTACTTC	CSVAQETQYF	.	.	TRBJ2-5	TRBV29-1	10
TGTGCCAGCCGGTGGGGGGGGGAAGGTGAAGCTTTCTTT	CASRWGGEGEAFF	.	.	TRBJ1-1	TRBV12-3/TRBV12-4	13
TGTGCCAGCAGCTACCGTGGGACAGCAAACACTGAAGCTTTCTTT	CASSYRGTANTEAFF	.	TRBD1	TRBJ1-1	TRBV13	15
TGTGCCAGCAGCCAAGCCGTGACTGAAGCTTTCTTT	CASSQAVTEAFF	.	.	TRBJ1-1	TRBV14	12
TGTGCCAGCAGCCAAAAAAGGACAACGTGGTGCTCCTATAATTCACCCCTCCACTTT	CASSQKRTTWCSYNSPLHF	few	.	TRBJ1-6	TRBV6-4	19
TGCGCCAGCAGCCCTGGACAGAACTATGGCTACACCTTC	CASSPGQNYGYTF	few	.	TRBJ1-2	TRBV5-1	13
TGTGCCAGCAGCAGTGGACTAGCGGGCGGGACCCAGTACTTC	CASSSGLAGGTQYF	.	TRBD2	TRBJ2-5	TRBV7-2	14
TGTGCCAGCAGCCCGCGGGACAGGGAGGGTAATGAAAAACTGTTTTTT	CASSPRDREGNEKLFF	.	TRBD1	TRBJ1-4	TRBV3-1/TRBV3-2	16
TGCAGTGCTAGTCAAGGGGGCTCTGGAAACACCATATATTTT	CSASQGGSGNTIYF	few	.	TRBJ1-3	TRBV20-1	14
TGTGCCAGCTGGGACAGGGGTAACTATGGCTACACCTTC	CASWDRGNYGYTF	.	TRBD1	TRBJ1-2	TRBV7-2	13
TGTGCCAGCAGTCCATCGGACAGGGGTCACGAAAAACTGTTTTTT	CASSPSDRGHEKLFF	.	TRBD1	TRBJ1-4	TRBV28	15
TGTGCCAGCAGCGCCGAACGGGGAAAATCGGGACAGCCCCAGCATTTT	CASSAERGKSGQPQHF	.	.	TRBJ1-5	TRBV7-2	16
TGCAGCGTTGTTCAGGGGGCGAGAACTGAAGCTTTCTTT	CSVVQGARTEAFF	few	TRBD1	TRBJ1-1	TRBV29-1	13
TGTGCCAGCAGCTTGGGGAGTCAGGACAGGTCCCAGCATTTT	CASSLGSQDRSQHF	.	TRBD1	TRBJ1-5	TRBV5-6	14
TGTGCCAGTAGTATAGGGGCTCTAAATGAGCAGTTCTTC	CASSIGALNEQFF	.	.	TRBJ2-1	TRBV19	13
TGTGCCATCAGATACAACCAGGGGGCTGGAAACACCATATATTTT	CAIRYNQGAGNTIYF	.	TRBD1	TRBJ1-3	TRBV10-3	15
TGTGCCAGTAGTCTTGACATATCCAATCAGCCCCAGCATTTT	CASSLDISNQPQHF	.	.	TRBJ1-5	TRBV19	14
TGTGCCAGCAGTTCCCCGTCAACAGGGGCTTCACCCCTCCACTTT	CASSSPSTGASPLHF	once	TRBD1	TRBJ1-6	TRBV27	15
TGTGCCAGCAGCCTTGGCGGCGGGGGGGCCACAGATACGCAGTATTTT	CASSLGGGGATDTQYF	.	TRBD2	TRBJ2-3	TRBV5-8	16
TGCGCCAGCAGCCTGACCGACAGGGGTGGGGAGACCCAGTACTTC	CASSLTDRGGETQYF	.	TRBD1	TRBJ2-5	TRBV5-1	15
TGCGCCAGCAGCTCTGCCGGGACAGGGGCCACCTACGAGCAGTACTTC	CASSSAGTGATYEQYF	once	TRBD1	TRBJ2-7	TRBV5-1	16
TGTGCCAGCAGCCCCAACCGGGACAGGGGACTCCTTATTAACTATGGCTACACCTTC	CASSPNRDRGLLINYGYTF	.	TRBD1	TRBJ1-2	TRBV7-2	19